What follows describes a single TCR beta chain. Its cognate antigen is unknown. The sample originates from a study of graft-versus-host responses after intestinal transplantation. Study information: Every transplant recipient was induced with anti-thymocyte globulin, then maintained on tacrolimus and steroids for 2 to 3 years. Overall study results and limits: HvG clone declines early post-transplant were associated with peak circulating GvH levels. Some GvH clones were seen earlier in gut or blood, suggesting intestinal origin.

Losses at the gene ends were 2 bases for V and 10 bases for J; bases not matched to a gene: 8. The CDR3 runs 14 residues. The V gene's germline CDR1 is MGHRA and CDR2 YSYEKL. Sequenced by immunoSEQ multiplex PCR; TCRdb stores in-frame clones only, minus some. Here the sample spans 96,000 or so clones, roughly nine tenths being singletons. This clonotype was obtained from a human donor who received an intestinal transplant. Specimen: unstimulated CD4+ T cells sorted from spleen or lymph node cells, collected before intestinal transplant. The genes are TRBV4-1 and TRBJ1-1; 9 nucleotides match TRBD1. CDR3 sequence reads: CASSQTRTGAGAFF. CDR3 in DNA: TGCGCCAGCAGCCAAACGCGGACAGGGGCGGGAGCTTTCTTT.